The 15 T cell receptor beta chains below all came from one sample that was sequenced in a study of CD8+CD57+ T cells in acquired aplastic anemia. CD8+CD57+ cell expansion had been shown by flow cytometry in patients chosen for sequencing. Template material for TCR beta VDJ and CDR3 profiling consisted of genomic DNA. TCRdb recomputed calls from the reads with MiXCR, one row per CDR3 protein. The sample has a few hundred thousand distinct CDR3 sequences; almost 50% are singletons. Sample: sorted CD4+, CD8+, or CD8+CD57+ T cells (not recorded which) from PBMCs. All receptors come from a human donor with aplastic anemia.

This clonotype showed up just a few times. The V and J genes are TRBV6-5 and TRBJ2-1, with TRBD2 matching 10 bases. V was pared by 5 bases and J by 9 bases, with 7 bases of the junction left unmatched. The CDR3 is 14 residues long. Germline CDR1 reads MNHEY; CDR2 reads SVGAGI. CDR3 amino acids: CASSVEGLAREQFF. The CDR3 bases are TGTGCCAGCAGTGTCGAGGGACTAGCGCGTGAGCAGTTCTTC.

The J gene is TRBJ2-3, the V gene TRBV7-2; tentatively, D is TRBD1 (6 bases). The CDR3 consists of 14 residues. The ends were cut back, 2 bases at V and 5 bases at J, with 11 bases in the middle. CDR1 and CDR2 (germline): SGHTA, FQGNSA. CDR3 in amino acids: CASSLSQGLDTQYF. The DNA for the CDR3 is TGTGCCAGCAGCTTATCGCAGGGGCTAGATACGCAGTATTTT.

This clonotype was recorded at least ten times. CDR3: CASSFGGVGDTQYF. The CDR3 DNA reads as TGTGCCAGCAGCTTTGGGGGGGTGGGAGATACGCAGTATTTT. The chain uses TRBV11-2 and TRBJ2-3; the match to TRBD2 covers 7 bases. CDR3 length: 14 amino acids. Germline CDR1 and CDR2: SGHAT and FQNNGV. The V and J ends lost 3 bases and 5 bases, in that order; junction bases with no gene match: 5.

V and J are TRBV7-9 and TRBJ1-3; 9 nucleotides align to TRBD1. V shed 3 bases and J 11 bases; nucleotides not matched to a gene: 11. CDR3 length: 15 residues. In germline, CDR1 is SEHNR, CDR2 FQNEAQ (reference sequence). The CDR3 nucleotides are TGTGCCAGCAGCTTGGGGACAGGGACTGGAGACGCCATATATTTT. Translation: CASSLGTGTGDAIYF.

V usage is TRBV29-1 and J usage is TRBJ2-5; D is possibly TRBD2 (6 bases). Germline loops: CDR1 SQVTM, CDR2 ANQGSEA. There are 13 residues in the CDR3. The V gene lost 6 bases and the J gene lost 1 base, with 12 bases spanning the gap. CDR3 DNA sequence: TGCAGCGTACGTTTGGGGGGCCAAGAGACCCAGTACTTC. This encodes CSVRLGGQETQYF.

This clonotype was observed a single time. This chain joins TRBV10-2 and TRBJ2-3, with 15 bases aligning to TRBD2. J lost 3 bases, V lost 0 bases, and 4 bases had no gene match. This CDR3 region has 18 residues. Germline assignment: CDR1 WSHSY and CDR2 SAAADI. The CDR3 here is CASSESPGLAGGTDTQYF. The CDR3 nucleotides are TGCGCCAGCAGTGAGTCTCCGGGACTAGCGGGGGGTACAGATACGCAGTATTTT.

This chain connects TRBV7-8 to TRBJ1-5, with D tentatively TRBD1 (5 bases). The CDR3 has 18 residues. Trimming cost V 1 base and J 2 bases, with 18 bases left between them. Germline loops: CDR1 SGHVS, CDR2 FQNEAQ. The CDR3 protein is CASSLGRGGAGGNQPQHF. The DNA for the CDR3 is TGTGCCAGCAGCTTAGGCCGGGGAGGGGCGGGGGGCAATCAGCCCCAGCATTTT.

This chain uses TRBV25-1 with TRBJ2-5; TRBD1 matches 7 bases. Germline assignment: CDR1 MGHDK and CDR2 SYGVNS. This CDR3 region has 13 residues. Trimming removed 4 bases from V and 2 bases from J; junction bases left unmatched: 1. In DNA, the CDR3 is TGTGCCAGCAGTGTGACAGGGCAAGAGACCCAGTACTTC. Its protein product is CASSVTGQETQYF.

Ten or more counts support this clonotype. This rearrangement joins TRBV9 to TRBJ1-5; D is undetermined. Germline V CDR1 and CDR2: SGDLS, YYNGEE. CDR3 length equals 14 residues. The ends were cut back, 0 bases at V and 6 bases at J, with 10 bases in the middle. The CDR3 loop is CASSVGGVGQPQHF. The CDR3 DNA sequence: TGTGCCAGCAGCGTAGGGGGAGTGGGTCAGCCCCAGCATTTT.

The chain carries TRBV19 and TRBJ2-7; D is perhaps TRBD2 (6 bases). This CDR3 has 13 residues. Germline V lookup: CDR1 LNHDA, CDR2 SQIVND (reference sequence). V lost 6 bases to trimming and J lost 7 bases, with 16 bases between them. CDR3 in DNA: TGTGCCAGTAGCGGGACTGCATGGGAAGAGCAGTACTTC. This encodes CASSGTAWEEQYF.

The chain joins TRBV7-6 to TRBJ2-7; 10 nucleotides match TRBD1. V shed 8 bases and J 4 bases; nucleotides not matched to a gene: 14. CDR3 length: 16 residues. Germline V lookup: CDR1 SGHVS, CDR2 FNYEAQ. CDR3 nucleotide sequence: TGTGCCAGCTCACCACCCGGGACAGGGGTCCTATACGAGCAGTACTTC. This sequence encodes CASSPPGTGVLYEQYF.

This chain uses TRBV9 with TRBJ1-5, with a possible D match to TRBD1 (5 bases). From germline, CDR1 is SGDLS and CDR2 YYNGEE. The V end lost 4 bases, the J end lost 7 bases, and 21 bases lay between the germline ends. The CDR3 extends over 16 amino acids. The CDR3 protein is CASSLDRGGSGQPQHF. The CDR3 DNA reads as TGTGCCAGCAGCTTAGATAGGGGAGGGTCGGGACAGCCCCAGCATTTT.

This clonotype showed up many times. DNA for the CDR3: TGTGCCAGCAGCCAGGGATACTATGGCTACACCTTC. As protein: CASSQGYYGYTF. The rearrangement links TRBV14 to TRBJ1-2, with D uncertain. The germline V and J ends were trimmed by 3 bases and 3 bases, with 5 bases remaining between them. Looked up from germline, CDR1 is SGHDN and CDR2 is FVKESK. The CDR3 consists of 12 residues.

This clonotype was detected many times. The chain combines TRBV7-8 with TRBJ2-2; the match to TRBD1 covers 10 bases. CDR3 length equals 16 residues. Unmatched junction bases numbered 11, after V lost 5 bases and J lost 8 bases. Germline CDR1 SGHVS, CDR2 FQNEAQ. The CDR3 here is CASSLGQGRQGGELFF. DNA of the CDR3: TGTGCCAGCAGCCTGGGACAGGGGAGGCAGGGAGGGGAGCTGTTTTTT.

This clonotype has only a few counts. A much bigger clone sits one base away, suggesting this may be a read error. Without the conserved terminal phenylalanine or tryptophan, this CDR3 likely stems from a read error. This chain links TRBV19 with TRBJ1-1; possibly TRBD1 for D (6 bases). The V gene lost 7 bases and the J gene lost 5 bases, with 11 bases spanning the gap. The CDR3 is 12 residues long. Germline-derived CDR1 and CDR2 are LNHDA and SQIVND (reference sequence). CDR3 region: CASTLDRTEAFS. The CDR3 DNA is TGTGCCAGTACCCTAGACAGGACTGAAGCTTTCTCT.